This T cell receptor (beta chain) comes out of a study of cytomegalovirus exposure and HLA in healthy donors. With respect to this clone: The target antigen is unknown.

The CDR3 is 16 residues long. Per the germline V gene, CDR1 is SGHVS and CDR2 is FNYEAQ. J lost 2 bases, V lost 5 bases, and 10 bases had no gene match. General study results and limits: Some V segments could not be told apart, so they were left out, TRBV6-2 and TRBV6-3 among them. In a later analysis, TCR beta V- and J-gene trimming was associated with a missense DCLRE1C variant.

It was with 60 Vbeta and 13 Jbeta primers that the PCR ran. Only in-frame clones appear in the TCRdb table, and some are missing; sequencing was by immunoSEQ multiplex PCR. This sample's table reports more than 130,000 clones. V gene TRBV7-6 combines with J gene TRBJ2-7; TRBD1 agrees at 9 bases. The receptor was isolated from a middle-aged man in good health and CMV-seronegative. The material sequenced was PBMCs. CDR3 in DNA: TGTGCCAGCAGCGATTCGCCGGGACAGGGCACCTACGAGCAGTACTTC. This codes for CASSDSPGQGTYEQYF.